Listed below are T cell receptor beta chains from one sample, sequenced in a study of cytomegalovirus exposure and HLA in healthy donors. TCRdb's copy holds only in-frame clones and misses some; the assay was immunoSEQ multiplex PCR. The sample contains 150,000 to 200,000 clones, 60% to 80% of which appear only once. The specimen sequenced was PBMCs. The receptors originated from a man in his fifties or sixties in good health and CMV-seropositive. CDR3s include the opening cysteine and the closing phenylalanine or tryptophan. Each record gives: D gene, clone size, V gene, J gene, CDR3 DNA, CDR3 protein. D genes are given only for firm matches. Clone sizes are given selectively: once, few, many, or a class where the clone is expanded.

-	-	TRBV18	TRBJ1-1	TGTGCCAGCTCACCACCGAAGGGAGGGGGAGACACTGAAGCTTTCTTT	CASSPPKGGGDTEAFF
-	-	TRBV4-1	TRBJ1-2	TGCGCCAGCAGCCCTCCGGGGGGACCCCTCTATGGCTACACCTTC	CASSPPGGPLYGYTF
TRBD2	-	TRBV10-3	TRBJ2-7	TGTGCCATCAATGATCTAGCGGGGTTAGGCGAGCAGTACTTC	CAINDLAGLGEQYF
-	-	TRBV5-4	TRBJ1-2	TGTGCCAGCAGCCAACAGGGCCCCAGTAACTATGGCTACACCTTC	CASSQQGPSNYGYTF
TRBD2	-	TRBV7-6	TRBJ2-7	TGTGCCAGCAGCCCCCGACTAGCGGGGGGCTCCTACGAGCAGTACTTC	CASSPRLAGGSYEQYF
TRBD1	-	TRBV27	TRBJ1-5	TGTGCCAGCAGTTCAGGACAGGGGGCGCGGAGCAATCAGCCCCAGCATTTT	CASSSGQGARSNQPQHF
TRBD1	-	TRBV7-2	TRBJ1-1	TGTGCCAGCAGCCCATCGACAGGGGCACGCACTGAAGCTTTCTTT	CASSPSTGARTEAFF
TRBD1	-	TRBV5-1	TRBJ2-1	TGCGCCAGCAGCCAGGGACAGGGGGCGCAGAATGAGCAGTTCTTC	CASSQGQGAQNEQFF
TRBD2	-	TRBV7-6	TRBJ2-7	TGTGCCAGCAGCTTAGCGTTTGGAGTAGCGGGGGGGTACGAGCAGTACTTC	CASSLAFGVAGGYEQYF
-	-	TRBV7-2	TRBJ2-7	TGTGCCAGCAGCTTCCCCGGCTCCTACGAGCAGTACTTC	CASSFPGSYEQYF
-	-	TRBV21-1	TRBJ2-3	TGTGCCAGCAGTCGAGACAGGAGCACAGATACGCAGTATTTT	CASSRDRSTDTQYF
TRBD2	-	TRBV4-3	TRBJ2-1	TGCGCCAGCAGCCAAGATTGGTCCTTAGCGGGGGGCCCTTACAATGAGCAGTTCTTC	CASSQDWSLAGGPYNEQFF
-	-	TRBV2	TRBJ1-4	TGTGCCAGCAGCGGAGGACAGATTAATGAAAAACTGTTTTTT	CASSGGQINEKLFF
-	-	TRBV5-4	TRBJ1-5	TGTGCCAGCAGCTTGGACCAGGGCCCGCCCCAGCATTTT	CASSLDQGPPQHF
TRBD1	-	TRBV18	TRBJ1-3	TGTGCCAGCTCACCAGGGACAGTTAACTCTGGAAACACCATATATTTT	CASSPGTVNSGNTIYF
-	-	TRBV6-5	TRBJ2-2	TGTGCCAGCAGTTACTCCCCACTAGTAGTGGCCGGGGAGCTGTTTTTT	CASSYSPLVVAGELFF
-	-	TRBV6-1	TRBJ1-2	TGTGCCAGCAGTGATGGGGGGAGGATGTTGTATGGCTACACCTTC	CASSDGGRMLYGYTF
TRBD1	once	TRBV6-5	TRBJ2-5	TGTGCCAGCAGACTCCTGACAGGGAAGGAAGAGACCCAGTACTTC	CASRLLTGKEETQYF